The 29 T cell receptor beta chains in this list originate from one sample, sequenced in a study of T cell clonality in common variable immunodeficiency. Their recognized antigens are unknown. General study results and limits: Common variable immunodeficiency TCR beta sequences reportedly had fewer deletions and N-nucleotide insertions.

TCRdb's copy holds only in-frame clones and misses some; the assay was immunoSEQ multiplex PCR. Its table records around 16,000 clones. Sequenced: peripheral blood mononuclear cells. The receptors were gathered from a human donor with common variable immunodeficiency.

Comment on this clone: The CDR3 end is not reached by the read, which stops 3 residues before it; the germline J gene fills it in. The rearrangement joins TRBV6-1 to TRBJ2-5; 12 positions match TRBD2. The CDR3 covers 17 residues. V trimming: 1 base; J trimming: 2 bases; junction bases outside the gene matches: 5. Germline V gene data show CDR1 as MNHNS and CDR2 as SASEGT. Incomplete CDR3 DNA: TGTGCCAGCAGTGAAGAACTAGCGGGGGGCCGACAAGAGACC. Its translation is CASSEELAGGRQET. The full CDR3 protein is CASSEELAGGRQETQYF.

The CDR3 is CSAREQYEQYF. The covered CDR3 bases are TGCAGTGCTAGAGAGCAGTACGAG. V gene TRBV20-1 combines with J gene TRBJ2-7; D is unresolved. Read sequence stops 3 residues before the CDR3 end, and the germline J gene provides the missing end. This CDR3 spans 11 amino acids. The V gene's germline CDR1 is DFQATT and CDR2 SNEGSKA (reference sequence). Trimming removed 0 bases at V and 4 bases at J, with 4 bases between.

This chain's CDR3 is CASSSLPEGGLASLHEQYF. CDR3 DNA (partial): TGCGCCAGCAGCTCGCTACCGGAGGGGGGACTAGCGAGTTTACACGAG. The chain carries TRBV5-1 and TRBJ2-7; 10 nucleotides agree with TRBD2. The read is 3 residues too short to cover the CDR3 end, so that end is filled in from the germline J gene. J was trimmed by 5 bases and V by 3 bases; bases with no gene match: 20. Germline loops: CDR1 SGHRS, CDR2 YFSETQ. The length of the CDR3 is 19 residues.

As concerns this clone: Read sequence stops 3 residues before the CDR3 end, and the germline J gene provides the missing end. V gene TRBV6-1 combines with J gene TRBJ1-5; no clear D gene. Germline V gives CDR1 MNHNS, CDR2 SASEGT. Trimming removed 0 bases from V and 6 bases from J, with 9 bases in between. This CDR3 is built from 14 residues. CDR3 protein: CASSEAQVGQPQHF. The sequenced part of the CDR3 DNA is TGTGCCAGCAGTGAAGCGCAGGTGGGTCAGCCC.

Worth noting for this clone: The read ends 3 residues before the CDR3 terminus; that terminus is restored from the germline J gene. The V gene is TRBV5-1, the J gene TRBJ2-5, with 8 bases fitting TRBD2. Germline assignment: CDR1 SGHRS and CDR2 YFSETQ. The CDR3 sequence is 13 residues long. After removal of 6 bases from V and 4 bases from J, the junction contained 5 bases not matched to a gene. The CDR3: CASTIAGRETQYF. CDR3 DNA (partial): TGCGCCAGCACGATAGCGGGAAGAGAGACC.

Turning to this clone: Read data end 3 residues before the CDR3 end; the end is taken from the germline J gene. The chain combines TRBV30 with TRBJ2-3; 12 bases line up with TRBD2. The CDR3 sequence is 14 residues long. J lost 5 bases, V lost 2 bases, and 2 bases had no gene match. Germline-derived CDR1 and CDR2 are GTSNPN and SVGIG (reference sequence). The CDR3 protein is CAWSLAGGEDTQYF. The CDR3 DNA, read in part, is TGTGCCTGGAGTCTAGCGGGAGGGGAAGATACG.

Comments on this clone: The read ends 3 residues early relative to the CDR3; the germline J gene fills the gap. This chain joins TRBV7-9 and TRBJ2-7; D is unresolved. CDR1 and CDR2 from the germline V gene are SEHNR and FQNEAQ (reference sequence). V was shortened by 5 bases and J by 3 bases, with 5 bases between the two germline ends. This CDR3 has 11 residues. CDR3 sequence reads: CASSPLYEQYF. Incomplete CDR3 DNA: TGTGCCAGCAGCCCCCTCTACGAG.

As regards this clone: Read coverage stops 3 residues before the CDR3 terminus; the germline J gene supplies the remainder. This chain joins TRBV10-2 and TRBJ2-7, with no clear D. Trimming removed 8 bases from V and 1 base from J, with 9 bases in between. CDR1 is WSHSY and CDR2 is SAAADI in the germline V gene. This CDR3 comprises 12 residues. The part of the CDR3 DNA that was read is TGCGCCAGCGGCCCGCAATCCTACGAG. Residues: CASGPQSYE. The entire CDR3 protein reads CASGPQSYEQYF.

On this clone itself: The CDR3 end falls 3 residues outside the read, so it is completed with the germline J gene. The chain combines TRBV12-3 or TRBV12-4 with TRBJ2-1; no definite D call. The CDR3 is made up of 12 amino acids. V gave up 4 bases and J gave up 5 bases, with 6 bases separating them. The DNA read from the CDR3 is TGTGCCAGCAGTTCCCTAGACAATGAG. Its translation: CASSSLDNE. The CDR3 in its entirety is CASSSLDNEQFF.

A word on this clone: Read coverage stops 3 residues before the CDR3 terminus; the germline J gene supplies the remainder. V usage is TRBV7-6 and J usage is TRBJ2-7; weak D call: TRBD1 (5 bases). The CDR3 contains 14 residues. The ends were cut back, 0 bases at V and 5 bases at J, with 11 bases in the middle. The germline gives CDR1 SGHVS, CDR2 FNYEAQ. The CDR3 bases that were read are TGTGCCAGCAGCTTAGCTTGGCAGGGTGACGAG. Amino acid sequence: CASSLAWQGDE. The full CDR3 reads CASSLAWQGDEQYF.

A remark on this clone: The read terminates 3 residues ahead of where the CDR3 ends, so the germline J gene completes it. The J gene is TRBJ2-1, the V gene TRBV20-1, with 15 bases that match TRBD2. Germline V gives CDR1 DFQATT, CDR2 SNEGSKA (reference sequence). V was clipped by 6 bases and J by 4 bases; unmatched bases: 4. The CDR3 loop spans 15 amino acids. CDR3 sequence: CSAGTSGGIYNEQFF. The covered CDR3 bases are TGCAGTGCCGGGACTAGCGGGGGGATTTACAATGAG.

On this clone: The sequenced fragment ends 3 residues before the CDR3 boundary, so the rest is inferred from the germline J gene. This chain uses TRBV20-1 with TRBJ2-5, with 8 bases fitting TRBD1. Trimming cost V 6 bases and J 0 bases; bases outside gene matches: 9. CDR3 size: 15 residues. Germline CDR1 DFQATT, CDR2 SNEGSKA (reference sequence). The sequenced part of the CDR3 DNA is TGCAGTGCCGCCTCCCGACAGGGGTACCAAGAGACC. Translated: CSAASRQGYQET. The complete CDR3 sequence is CSAASRQGYQETQYF.

The sequenced CDR3 bases are TGCAGTGCTAGAGATGCCCGGACAGTGCACTACGAG. Translating gives CSARDARTVHYE. The full CDR3 protein is CSARDARTVHYEQYF. V gene TRBV20-1 combines with J gene TRBJ2-7, with D possibly matching TRBD1 (6 bases). The read terminates 3 residues ahead of where the CDR3 ends, so the germline J gene completes it. Trimming stripped 0 bases from V and 3 bases from J, with 15 bases between. The CDR3 is 15 residues long. CDR1 and CDR2 from the germline V gene are DFQATT and SNEGSKA (reference sequence).

Concerning this clone itself: The CDR3 is cut off 3 residues early in the read; its end comes from the germline J gene. The V call is TRBV18, the J call TRBJ1-4; D is unresolved. Trimming took off 5 bases at V and 7 bases at J, with 11 bases between the two ends. This CDR3 spans 13 amino acids. Germline assignment: CDR1 KGHSH and CDR2 LQKENI. This CDR3 is CASSASSVEKLFF. The CDR3 bases that were read are TGTGCCAGCTCAGCGTCGAGCGTTGAAAAA. The variable domain in full, completed from reference TRBV18 and TRBJ1-4, reads NAGVMQNPRHLVRRRGQEARLRCSPMKGHSHVYWYRQLPEEGLKFMVYLQKENIIDESGMPKERFSAEFPKEGPSILRIQQVVRGDSAAYFCASSASSVEKLFFGSGTQLSVL.

As concerns this clone: The CDR3 extends 3 residues past the end of the read, so its final part is completed from the germline J gene. The chain carries TRBV19 and TRBJ2-1; tentative D call: TRBD2 (7 bases). Germline V gives CDR1 LNHDA, CDR2 SQIVND (reference sequence). The CDR3 runs 16 residues. Deletions cut 2 bases from V and 8 bases from J, with 19 bases between. Partial CDR3 DNA: TGTGCCAGTAGTATAACGGGGGGCCTAAATCTTCATGAG. Protein sequence: CASSITGGLNLHE. The whole CDR3 region reads CASSITGGLNLHEQFF.

As concerns this clone: With the read ending 3 residues before the CDR3 end, the germline J gene is used to fill in that end. V and J are TRBV2 and TRBJ2-1, with a weak D call TRBD2 (5 bases). Germline CDR1 SNHLY, CDR2 FYNNEI. This CDR3 has 15 amino acids. Trimming cost V 4 bases and J 0 bases, with 10 bases left between them. The sequenced part of the CDR3 DNA is TGTGCCAGCAGTGGAGGGCCCAGCTCCTACAATGAG. Amino acid sequence: CASSGGPSSYNE. The CDR3 reads in full as CASSGGPSSYNEQFF.

About this clone: The observed sequence ends 3 residues before the CDR3 terminus, with the missing tail filled in from the germline J gene. The chain has TRBV2 and TRBJ1-2; tentatively, D is TRBD1 (6 bases). This CDR3 is built from 14 residues. Germline lookup yields CDR1 SNHLY and CDR2 FYNNEI. Trimming took off 3 bases at V and 4 bases at J, with 12 bases between the two ends. The CDR3 region is CASSEDSYLYGYTF. The part of the CDR3 DNA that was read is TGTGCCAGCAGTGAGGACAGCTACCTCTATGGC.

Note on this clone: Read data end 3 residues before the CDR3 end; the end is taken from the germline J gene. The rearrangement joins TRBV18 to TRBJ2-2; 9 bases align to TRBD1. Germline CDR1 reads KGHSH; CDR2 reads LQKENI. The CDR3 totals 14 residues. V gave up 4 bases and J gave up 5 bases; unmatched junction bases: 2. Partial CDR3 DNA: TGTGCCAGCTCACTCGGACAGGGGACCGGGGAG. As protein: CASSLGQGTGE. The CDR3 as a whole reads CASSLGQGTGELFF.

Of note for this clone: The sequence runs out 3 residues before the end of the CDR3; the remainder is reconstructed from the germline J gene. The J gene is TRBJ1-2, the V gene TRBV19; D might be TRBD1 (5 bases). This CDR3 is 13 amino acids long. Trimming pared 4 bases from V and 5 bases from J, leaving 11 bases between. Germline CDR1 and CDR2: LNHDA and SQIVND (reference sequence). The chain's CDR3 is CASSTQGGYGYTF. The covered CDR3 bases are TGTGCCAGTAGTACGCAGGGAGGTTATGGC.

A word on this clone: The read ends 3 residues before the CDR3 terminus; that terminus is restored from the germline J gene. The chain couples TRBV11-2 to TRBJ2-5; either TRBD1 or TRBD2 may fit D (6 bases each). The CDR3 loop spans 14 amino acids. V lost 1 base, J lost 5 bases, and 11 bases lay in between. CDR1 SGHAT and CDR2 FQNNGV come from the germline V gene. Incomplete CDR3 DNA: TGTGCCAGCAGCTTAGGAGGGGGAGGCGAGACC. It codes for CASSLGGGGET. The complete CDR3 reads CASSLGGGGETQYF.

CDR3 bases read: TGCGCCAGCAGCGTCGAGGGTAGCGGGATAGGTGAG. The encoded protein is CASSVEGSGIGE. The full CDR3 protein reads CASSVEGSGIGEQFF. This chain connects TRBV5-1 to TRBJ2-1; 8 bases are a match to TRBD2. The read finishes 3 residues shy of the CDR3 end, and the germline J gene is used to complete it. There are 15 residues in the CDR3. The V and J ends lost 4 bases and 9 bases, in that order; junction bases with no gene match: 12. Germline CDR1 is SGHRS and CDR2 is YFSETQ.

This clone registers medium-sized by frequency. The CDR3 is cut off 3 residues early in the read; its end comes from the germline J gene. The chain uses TRBV7-2 and TRBJ2-5, with D possibly matching TRBD2 (7 bases). The V end lost 0 bases, the J end lost 5 bases, and 13 bases lay between the germline ends. The CDR3 is made up of 15 amino acids. Per the germline V gene, CDR1 is SGHTA and CDR2 is FQGNSA. The CDR3 reads CASSLAGGPGETQYF. The sequenced part of the CDR3 DNA is TGTGCCAGCAGCTTAGCGGGGGGGCCGGGGGAGACC.

In the case of this clone: The read terminates 3 residues before the CDR3 end, so the remaining end is supplied by the germline J gene. The genes are TRBV7-2 and TRBJ2-1, with D possibly being TRBD2 (5 bases). V gave up 5 bases and J gave up 0 bases, with 11 bases separating them. The CDR3 is 15 residues long. Germline CDR1 reads SGHTA; CDR2 reads FQGNSA. CDR3 sequence reads: CASSPDFHSYNEQFF. CDR3 DNA, as far as it was read: TGTGCCAGCAGCCCGGACTTCCACTCCTACAATGAG.

In the case of this clone: The read halts 3 residues ahead of the CDR3 end, with the missing end drawn from the germline J gene. J is TRBJ2-7 and V is TRBV18, with D perhaps matching TRBD1 (5 bases). Per germline, CDR1 KGHSH and CDR2 LQKENI. The CDR3 length is 16 residues. V was shortened by 6 bases and J by 5 bases, with 23 bases between the two germline ends. This CDR3 reads CASSQALGQVRDEQYF. CDR3 bases read: TGTGCCAGCTCCCAAGCCTTGGGCCAGGTCAGGGACGAG.

Concerning this clone itself: The CDR3 end lies 3 residues beyond the end of the read and is filled in from the germline J gene. V and J are TRBV19 and TRBJ2-2, with 8 bases matching TRBD2. With V trimmed by 3 bases and J by 4 bases, 7 bases remained unmatched. Germline CDR1 is LNHDA and CDR2 is SQIVND (reference sequence). CDR3 length: 16 amino acids. This CDR3 is CASSIPTSGFTGELFF. Incomplete CDR3 DNA: TGTGCCAGTAGTATCCCTACTAGCGGTTTCACCGGGGAG.

With regard to this clone: The read ends 3 residues shy of where the CDR3 ends; the end is completed using the germline J gene. The chain recombines TRBV19 with TRBJ2-7; D is undetermined. Trimming cost V 1 base and J 1 base, with 5 bases left between them. Germline CDR1 and CDR2: LNHDA and SQIVND (reference sequence). This CDR3 has 13 residues. Partial CDR3 DNA: TGTGCCAGTAGTATAGCCGTTTCCTACGAG. It translates to CASSIAVSYE. The CDR3, in full, reads CASSIAVSYEQYF.

A word on this clone: The sequence runs out 3 residues before the end of the CDR3; the remainder is reconstructed from the germline J gene. The gene calls are TRBV11-2 and TRBJ1-5; no reliable D call. The germline V gene encodes CDR1 SGHAT and CDR2 FQNNGV. The CDR3 consists of 13 residues. V lost 1 base and J lost 6, with 7 bases in between. The sequenced CDR3 bases are TGTGCCAGCAGCTTAGGGCGGGGTCAGCCC. Encoded protein: CASSLGRGQP. The whole CDR3 protein reads CASSLGRGQPQHF. The variable domain in full, with the rest retrieved from reference TRBV11-2 and TRBJ1-5, is EAGVAQSPRYKIIEKRQSVAFWCNPISGHATLYWYQQILGQGPKLLIQFQNNGVVDDSQLPKDRFSAERLKGVDSTLKIQPAKLEDSAVYLCASSLGRGQPQHFGDGTRLSIL.

A note on this clone: Mismatch with germline at one junction end may stem from a read error. The read halts 3 residues ahead of the CDR3 end, with the missing end drawn from the germline J gene. This chain joins TRBV7-2 and TRBJ1-3; D not certain. Germline CDR1 SGHTA, CDR2 FQGNSA. The CDR3 covers 16 residues. CDR3 amino acids: CASSLATPRSGNTIYF. The sequenced part of the CDR3 DNA is TGTGCCAGCAGCCTAGCGACACCCCGCTCTGGAAACACC. Based on the CDR3 plus reference TRBV7-2 and TRBJ1-3, the full variable domain is GAGVSQSPSNKVTEKGKDVELRCDPISGHTALYWYRQSLGQGLEFLIYFQGNSAPDKSGLPSDRFSAERTGGSVSTLTIQRTQQEDSAVYLCASSLATPRSGNTIYFGEGSWLTVV.

A remark on this clone: The read halts 3 residues ahead of the CDR3 end, with the missing end drawn from the germline J gene. The gene calls are TRBV9 and TRBJ1-3, with 7 bases identical to TRBD1. Trimming cost V 2 bases and J 0 bases; bases outside gene matches: 5. This CDR3 region has 16 residues. The germline V gene encodes CDR1 SGDLS and CDR2 YYNGEE. CDR3 region: CASSVSRGSSGNTIYF. The CDR3 bases that were read are TGTGCCAGCAGCGTCTCCAGGGGGAGCTCTGGAAACACC.